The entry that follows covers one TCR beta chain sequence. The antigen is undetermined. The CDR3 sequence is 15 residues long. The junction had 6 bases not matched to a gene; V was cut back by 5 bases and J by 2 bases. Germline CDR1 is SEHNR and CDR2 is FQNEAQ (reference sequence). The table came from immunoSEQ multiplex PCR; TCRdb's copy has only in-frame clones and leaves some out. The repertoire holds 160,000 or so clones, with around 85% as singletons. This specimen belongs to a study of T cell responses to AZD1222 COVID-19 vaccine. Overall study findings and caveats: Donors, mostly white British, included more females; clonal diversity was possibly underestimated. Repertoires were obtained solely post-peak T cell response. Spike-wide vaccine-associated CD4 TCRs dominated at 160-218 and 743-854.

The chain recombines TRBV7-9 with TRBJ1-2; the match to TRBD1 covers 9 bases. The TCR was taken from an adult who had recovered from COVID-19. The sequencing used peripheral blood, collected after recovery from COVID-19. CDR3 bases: TGTGCCAGCAGCCGCGGGACAGGGCAGAACTATGGCTACACCTTC. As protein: CASSRGTGQNYGYTF.